This T cell receptor (beta chain) was profiled in a study of shared clonotypes between healthy human individuals. The assay was run at deep level. Assay used: immunoSEQ multiplex PCR; TCRdb lists only in-frame clones, some missing. Seen here are fewer than 600,000 clones, about 80% observed once, and the top ten hold 12%. When samples were unsorted, 75 million to 95 million PBMCs were used for genomic DNA. Study results and limitations: The represented genetic and exposure-history diversity was limited by the small number of donors.

CDR3 length: 13 amino acids. The J segment lost 7 bases and the V segment lost 1 base, leaving 3 bases of the junction unmatched. The V gene's germline CDR1 is SGHTA and CDR2 FQGTGA. In the case of this clone: Its antigen is still unknown.

The clonotype was recovered from a woman between 40 and 55 years old in good health. Some clones in this sample may be carry-over from other donors' samples. The J gene is TRBJ1-1, the V gene TRBV7-3; 7 nucleotides match TRBD1. The source material was PBMCs. The CDR3 region has the DNA TGTGCCAGCAGCTTAATTGGGACAGTTGAAGCTTTCTTT. It specifies CASSLIGTVEAFF.